This TCR beta chain was sequenced during a study of regulatory T cells in long-lasting Graves disease. With iRepertoire HTBI primers and Arm-PCR of CDR3 regions, TCR beta libraries were built. TCRdb ran MiXCR on the multiplex PCR reads and lists one entry per CDR3 protein. The table lists under 450,000 distinct CDR3 sequences, 23% of them singletons. Time point indicated: persistent/refractory GD, antithyroid drugs over 5 years with positive TRAb. PBMC-extracted RNA yielded the TCR library. The receptor was isolated from a female donor with Graves disease. The sample in question was peripheral blood mononuclear cells (PBMCs), obtained when the disease was refractory, from a patient treated with antithyroid drugs.

For the CDR3, the DNA is TGTGCCAGCAGGGCCAGCTCTGGAAACACCATATATTTT. Its protein product is CASRASSGNTIYF. The chain links TRBV28 to TRBJ1-3; D not resolved. CDR1 and CDR2 (germline): MDHEN, SYDVKM. Trimming removed 6 bases from V and 0 bases from J, with 6 bases in between. The CDR3 consists of 13 residues.